These 21 T cell receptor beta chains were sequenced from one sample in a study of sequential checkpoint blockade in melanoma. Clones were read by immunoSEQ multiplex PCR, and TCRdb kept only the in-frame ones, dropping some. This table has around 21,000 clones, about four fifths appearing once. Treatment denoted: randomized to nivolumab then ipilimumab (arm A) or the reverse (arm B). The sample was CD8+ T cells sorted from blood (inferred from file names), taken from a patient given nivolumab and ipilimumab in sequence. The receptors come from a human donor with melanoma.

The gene calls are TRBV29-1 and TRBJ2-7; a possible D gene is TRBD1 (6 bases). V lost 4 bases and J lost 5, with 15 bases in between. Germline CDR1 is SQVTM and CDR2 is ANQGSEA. There are 13 residues in the CDR3. CDR3 DNA sequence: TGCAGCGTTGCGGCAGGGGAAGATGACGAGCAGTACTTC. Its translation is CSVAAGEDDEQYF.

The gene calls are TRBV19 and TRBJ2-1; D remains unclear. CDR1 and CDR2 from the germline V gene are LNHDA and SQIVND (reference sequence). The CDR3 runs 12 residues. The germline V and J ends were trimmed by 5 bases and 8 bases, with 10 bases remaining between them. CDR3 amino acids: CASSPVGDEQFF. The CDR3 DNA is TGTGCCAGTAGTCCCGTCGGTGATGAGCAGTTCTTC.

The chain combines TRBV27 with TRBJ2-7; maybe TRBD2 (6 bases). The germline V and J ends were trimmed by 5 bases and 3 bases, with 8 bases remaining between them. CDR1 MNHEY and CDR2 SMNVEV come from the germline V gene (reference sequence). CDR3 length: 12 amino acids. The CDR3: CASSGGIYEQYF. CDR3 nucleotides: TGTGCCAGCAGTGGGGGGATCTACGAGCAGTACTTC.

J is TRBJ2-7 and V is TRBV19; 13 bases match TRBD2. Germline V gives CDR1 LNHDA, CDR2 SQIVND (reference sequence). The V segment lost 7 bases and the J segment 2 bases; nucleotides outside the gene matches: 5. The CDR3 spans 15 residues. Here the CDR3 DNA reads TGTGCCAGTACCGCGGGACTAGCGGGACCCTACGAGCAGTACTTC. It is translated as CASTAGLAGPYEQYF.

This rearrangement joins TRBV9 to TRBJ2-5; D might be TRBD2 (6 bases). V was pared by 1 base and J by 3 bases, with 16 bases between. From germline, CDR1 is SGDLS and CDR2 YYNGEE. The CDR3 totals 16 residues. The CDR3 reads CASSVPKGGGEETQYF. The CDR3 nucleotides read TGTGCCAGCAGCGTACCCAAGGGAGGAGGAGAAGAGACCCAGTACTTC.

The J gene is TRBJ2-7, the V gene TRBV10-3; 8 bases are shared with TRBD1. There are 12 residues in the CDR3. V lost 10 bases and J lost 3; bases outside the gene matches: 5. Germline-derived CDR1 and CDR2 are ENHRY and SYGVKD. Here the CDR3 DNA reads TGTGCCACCAGACAGGGGAACTACGAGCAGTACTTC. Residues: CATRQGNYEQYF.

The V call is TRBV7-9, the J call TRBJ2-4; 11 bases map to TRBD2. Losses at the gene ends were 5 bases for V and 5 bases for J; bases not matched to a gene: 5. CDR1 is SEHNR, CDR2 FQNEAQ, per germline (reference sequence). The CDR3 extends over 15 amino acids. The CDR3 bases are TGTGCCAGCAGCACGCCGGGACTAGCGGAAAACATTCAGTACTTC. Translated, it gives CASSTPGLAENIQYF. Looking up the rest from reference TRBV7-9 and TRBJ2-4 gives the full variable domain: DTGVSQNPRHKITKRGQNVTFRCDPISEHNRLYWYRQTLGQGPEFLTYFQNEAQLEKSRLLSDRFSAERPKGSFSTLEIQRTEQGDSAMYLCASSTPGLAENIQYFGAGTRLSVL.

The chain combines TRBV7-3 with TRBJ2-1; 11 bases are a match to TRBD2. The CDR3 spans 15 residues. Germline CDR1 and CDR2: SGHTA and FQGTGA. Unmatched junction bases numbered 8, after V lost 4 bases and J lost 9 bases. The CDR3 coding sequence is TGTGCCAGCAGCTCTCTAGCGGGAGGTCTCCGTGAGCAGTTCTTC. It yields the protein CASSSLAGGLREQFF.

This chain's CDR3 is CASSYSEGAETQYF. CDR3 nucleotides: TGTGCCAGCAGTTACTCGGAGGGGGCGGAGACCCAGTACTTC. The J gene is TRBJ2-5, the V gene TRBV6-5, with D possibly matching TRBD1 (7 bases). The CDR3 is 14 residues long. Per germline, CDR1 MNHEY and CDR2 SVGAGI. Deletions cut 0 bases from V and 5 bases from J, with 10 bases between.

The rearrangement joins TRBV28 to TRBJ2-7; TRBD2 matches at 11 bases. V shed 7 bases, J shed 7 bases, and the junction held 6 bases outside the gene matches. The CDR3 length is 13 residues. The germline gives CDR1 MDHEN, CDR2 SYDVKM. The CDR3: CASILAGGREQYF. The CDR3, as DNA: TGTGCCAGCATCCTAGCGGGAGGTCGGGAGCAGTACTTC.

The chain joins TRBV5-1 to TRBJ2-1; 7 bases align to TRBD1. V lost 9 bases to trimming and J lost 3 bases; unmatched junction nucleotides: 6. CDR3 size: 13 residues. CDR1 and CDR2 (germline): SGHRS, YFSETQ. CDR3 DNA: TGCGCCACCGGACAGGACCTCTACAATGAGCAGTTCTTC. This encodes CATGQDLYNEQFF.

This chain joins TRBV2 and TRBJ1-2, with D unclear. Between the trimmed V and J ends, which lost 8 bases and 5 bases, there was a span of 30 bases. CDR1 is SNHLY, CDR2 FYNNEI, per germline. The CDR3 has 18 amino acids. The CDR3 nucleotides read TGTGCCAGCCTGACGGGAGGTGGCATGAGCGCCGCCGAGTATGGCTACACCTTC. Translating it yields CASLTGGGMSAAEYGYTF.

The chain joins TRBV5-1 to TRBJ2-5; 11 bases fit TRBD2. With 3 bases clipped from V and 2 bases from J, the junction kept 6 bases outside the gene matches. Germline CDR1 and CDR2: SGHRS and YFSETQ. This CDR3 comprises 16 residues. This CDR3 is CASSSRLAGLQETQYF. The CDR3 DNA sequence: TGCGCCAGCAGCTCCCGACTAGCGGGATTACAAGAGACCCAGTACTTC.

This clone was recorded once. J is TRBJ2-7 and V is TRBV9; D might be TRBD2 (7 bases). The CDR3 is 15 residues long. The germline V gene encodes CDR1 SGDLS and CDR2 YYNGEE. Between the trimmed V and J ends, which lost 3 bases and 0 bases, there was a span of 13 bases. CDR3 coding DNA: TGTGCCAGCAGCGAGGGGGGGATTAGCTCCTACGAGCAGTACTTC. The encoded protein is CASSEGGISSYEQYF. Based on the CDR3 plus reference TRBV9 and TRBJ2-7, the full variable domain is DSGVTQTPKHLITATGQRVTLRCSPRSGDLSVYWYQQSLDQGLQFLIQYYNGEERAKGNILERFSAQQFPDLHSELNLSSLELGDSALYFCASSEGGISSYEQYFGPGTRLTVT.

The chain has TRBV11-1 and TRBJ2-7; 8 positions agree with TRBD1. The germline CDR1 and CDR2 sequences are SGHAT and FQDESV (reference sequence). With 5 bases clipped from V and 4 bases from J, the junction kept 7 bases outside the gene matches. This CDR3 spans 14 amino acids. CDR3 nucleotides: TGTGCCAGCAGCAGGACAGGGAATAGGTACGAGCAGTACTTC. Translation: CASSRTGNRYEQYF.

As DNA, the CDR3 is TGTGCCAGCAGCTTCGTAACTGAAGCTTTCTTT. Translation gives CASSFVTEAFF. The V call is TRBV11-2, the J call TRBJ1-1, with D unclear. The CDR3 covers 11 residues. V was clipped by 3 bases and J by 5 bases, with 4 bases between them. Looked up from germline, CDR1 is SGHAT and CDR2 is FQNNGV.

The chain employs TRBV5-5 and TRBJ2-2, with a possible D match to TRBD1 (5 bases). This CDR3 comprises 17 residues. V was cut by 2 bases and J by 1 base, with 15 bases left in between. The germline V gene has CDR1 SGHKS and CDR2 YYEKEE (reference sequence). CDR3 protein: CASSLVLGAENTGELFF. In DNA form, the CDR3 reads TGTGCCAGCAGCTTAGTGTTAGGGGCCGAGAACACCGGGGAGCTGTTTTTT.

The rearrangement joins TRBV6-5 to TRBJ2-3; a possible D gene is TRBD2 (6 bases). Germline V gives CDR1 MNHEY, CDR2 SVGAGI. Trimming took off 5 bases at V and 2 bases at J, with 14 bases between the two ends. This CDR3 is built from 15 residues. The CDR3 nucleotides read TGTGCCAGCAGTGGGGTGGGAGGCGACACAGATACGCAGTATTTT. Protein product: CASSGVGGDTDTQYF.

The chain combines TRBV27 with TRBJ1-5; D may be TRBD1 (6 bases). The V end lost 6 bases, the J end lost 5 bases, and 14 bases lay between the germline ends. Germline V CDR1 and CDR2: MNHEY, SMNVEV (reference sequence). The CDR3 is 14 amino acids. The CDR3 sequence: CASSYTGLHQPQHF. CDR3 bases: TGTGCCAGCAGCTACACAGGGTTACATCAGCCCCAGCATTTT.

As to this clone: Only one base separates this from a far larger clonotype, so it likely reflects a read error. The V call is TRBV4-3, the J call TRBJ2-7, with a weak D call TRBD1 (5 bases). CDR3 size: 15 residues. Per the germline V gene, CDR1 is LGHNA and CDR2 is YSLEER. V was shortened by 1 base and J by 1 base, with 11 bases between the two germline ends. CDR3 sequence: CASSQGDSSSYEQYF. Here the CDR3 DNA reads TGCGCCAGCAGCCAAGGTGACAGCTCGTCCTACGAGCAGTACTTC.

J is TRBJ1-4 and V is TRBV14; a possible D gene is TRBD1 (6 bases). The CDR3 is 15 residues long. Germline V gene lookup returns CDR1 SGHDN and CDR2 FVKESK. The V gene lost 1 base and the J gene lost 8 bases, with 14 bases spanning the gap. The CDR3 reads CASSQGYRVGEKLFF. The CDR3 nucleotides read TGTGCCAGCAGCCAAGGCTACAGGGTGGGGGAAAAACTGTTTTTT.